This TCR beta chain was found in a study of blood T cell repertoires in COVID-19. Study members were between about 18 and 89 years old and lived in 24 US regions. V was clipped by 5 bases and J by 4 bases; unmatched bases: 4. Germline CDR1 and CDR2: MNHGY and SVAAGI. The CDR3 loop spans 14 amino acids. Assay used: immunoSEQ multiplex PCR; TCRdb lists only in-frame clones, some missing. Of 230,000 or so clones listed, 88% are singletons. The gene calls are TRBV6-9 and TRBJ1-5; 8 bases match TRBD1. This clonotype was obtained from a woman aged 40-49 years with acute COVID-19. Material for sequencing was PBMCs or T cells enriched from blood (not recorded which). CDR3 bases: TGTGCCAGCAGTGCTCACAGGGGGAATCAGCCCCAGCATTTT. Translating it yields CASSAHRGNQPQHF.